The 23 T cell receptor beta chains given below trace back to one sample, sequenced in a study of T cells after yellow fever vaccination (dated by TCRdb to about 2019). Libraries came from 5' RACE. Sequencing instrument: Illumina HiSeq 2500. In-frame beta chains were kept once TCRdb had trimmed the public reads at Q25 with fastp and called clones with MiXCR. Entries are consolidated by CDR3 protein sequence, retaining the most common genes and DNA. Counted in this sample were approximately 180,000 distinct CDR3 sequences; about 6% of them appeared once. Just under 3% of the sample goes to the ten largest clones. The sample's treatment or condition label is to be understood as: live attenuated yellow fever vaccine strain. The sample consisted of CD4+ T cells sorted from PBMCs, taken on the day of the first yellow fever vaccination. The receptors were sampled from a man in his late teens or twenties who received the YFV17D yellow fever vaccine.

This clonotype showed up many times. The chain carries TRBV12-3 or TRBV12-4 and TRBJ1-2; D is unclear. V gave up 1 base and J gave up 8 bases, with 8 bases separating them. This CDR3 comprises 12 residues. The CDR3 reads CASSLGGRGYTF. The CDR3 DNA is TGTGCCAGCAGTTTAGGGGGAAGAGGCTACACCTTC.

This clonotype showed up many times. The chain couples TRBV7-3 to TRBJ1-6; unclear D gene. The CDR3 is 14 residues long. CDR1 and CDR2 (germline): SGHTA, FQGTGA. The V end was cut by 8 bases, the J end by 6 bases, with 14 bases between. For the CDR3, the DNA is TGTGCCAGCTCACCAAGTCCGACTAATTCACCCCTCCACTTT. This gives the protein CASSPSPTNSPLHF. The full variable domain, completed using reference TRBV7-3 and TRBJ1-6, is GAGVSQTPSNKVTEKGKYVELRCDPISGHTALYWYRQSLGQGPEFLIYFQGTGAADDSGLPNDRFFAVRPEGSVSTLKIQRTERGDSAVYLCASSPSPTNSPLHFGNGTRLTVT.

There are many counts of this clonotype. J is TRBJ2-3 and V is TRBV5-1, with a possible D match to TRBD2 (6 bases). Trimming shortened V by 3 bases and J by 2 bases, and 10 bases separated the two germline ends. The CDR3 covers 14 residues. CDR1 SGHRS and CDR2 YFSETQ come from the germline V gene. CDR3 loop: CASSWRDLTDTQYF. The CDR3 DNA is TGCGCCAGCAGCTGGCGGGACCTCACAGATACGCAGTATTTT.

In this sample, this clonotype turned up many times. The genes are TRBV20-1 and TRBJ1-4; D is undetermined. This CDR3 spans 14 amino acids. Germline lookup yields CDR1 DFQATT and CDR2 SNEGSKA (reference sequence). V was shortened by 0 bases and J by 0 bases, with 5 bases between the two germline ends. CDR3 region: CSARERTTNEKLFF. In DNA, the CDR3 is TGCAGTGCTAGAGAGAGAACAACTAATGAAAAACTGTTTTTT.

Ten or more counts support this clonotype. The gene calls are TRBV6-6 and TRBJ2-5; D is undetermined. The CDR3 is made up of 12 amino acids. Germline CDR1 and CDR2: MNHNY and SVGAGI (reference sequence). Trimming pared 7 bases from V and 2 bases from J, leaving 8 bases between. The CDR3 DNA sequence: TGTGCCAGCAATCGGTGGCAAGAGACCCAGTACTTC. Encoded protein: CASNRWQETQYF.

This clonotype was counted many times. The chain joins TRBV5-1 to TRBJ2-1; 9 bases fit TRBD2. CDR3 length: 14 amino acids. V shed 1 base, J shed 11 bases, and the junction held 7 bases outside the gene matches. Germline CDR1 is SGHRS and CDR2 is YFSETQ. Here the CDR3 DNA reads TGCGCCAGCAGCTTGACGGCTAGCGGGGCCCAGCAGTTCTTC. Translating gives CASSLTASGAQQFF. The full variable domain, its missing parts supplied by reference TRBV5-1 and TRBJ2-1, is KAGVTQTPRYLIKTRGQQVTLSCSPISGHRSVSWYQQTPGQGLQFLFEYFSETQRNKGNFPGRFSGRQFSNSRSEMNVSTLELGDSALYLCASSLTASGAQQFFGPGTRLTVL.

J is TRBJ2-7 and V is TRBV5-1, with unresolved D. Germline V gives CDR1 SGHRS, CDR2 YFSETQ. The V end was cut by 0 bases, the J end by 0 bases, with 10 bases between. This CDR3 is 15 amino acids long. The CDR3 nucleotides read TGCGCCAGCAGCTTGGATGTAGGCCCCTCCTACGAGCAGTACGTC. Translated, it gives CASSLDVGPSYEQYV.

At least ten counts were recorded for this clonotype. The rearrangement joins TRBV5-1 to TRBJ2-3; possible D gene TRBD2, 5 bases. V gave up 1 base and J gave up 2 bases, with 8 bases separating them. Germline CDR1 SGHRS, CDR2 YFSETQ. This CDR3 region has 14 residues. The CDR3 DNA reads TGCGCCAGCAGCTTGACGGGGTACACAGATACGCAGTATTTT. Its protein is CASSLTGYTDTQYF.

This clonotype was detected many times. The genes are TRBV7-9 and TRBJ1-2; no firm D call. Trimming removed 3 bases at V and 4 bases at J, with 9 bases between. The germline gives CDR1 SEHNR, CDR2 FQNEAQ (reference sequence). The length of the CDR3 is 13 residues. The CDR3 loop reads CASSFGRFYGYTF. In DNA, the CDR3 is TGTGCCAGCAGCTTCGGCCGATTCTATGGCTACACCTTC. Supplemented by reference TRBV7-9 and TRBJ1-2, the full variable domain reads DTGVSQNPRHKITKRGQNVTFRCDPISEHNRLYWYRQTLGQGPEFLTYFQNEAQLEKSRLLSDRFSAERPKGSFSTLEIQRTEQGDSAMYLCASSFGRFYGYTFGSGTRLTVV.

This clonotype came up many times. One end of the junction varies from germline; a read error may be responsible. This chain joins TRBV5-4 and TRBJ2-1; TRBD2 might be the D (5 bases). The germline V gene encodes CDR1 SGHNT and CDR2 YYREEE (reference sequence). The CDR3 sequence is 12 residues long. The CDR3 bases are TGTGCCAGCAGCGAAAGAGCGGCCGAGCCGTTCTTC. Its translation: CASSERAAEPFF.

This clonotype was found a few times. This chain connects TRBV18 to TRBJ1-2; 7 bases fit TRBD1. In germline, CDR1 is KGHSH, CDR2 LQKENI. The CDR3 extends over 13 amino acids. V lost 6 bases to trimming and J lost 3 bases; unmatched junction nucleotides: 4. CDR3 sequence (DNA): TGTGCCAGCTCGCAAACAGGGGACTATGGCTACACCTTC. Protein product: CASSQTGDYGYTF. Based on the CDR3 plus reference TRBV18 and TRBJ1-2, the full variable domain is NAGVMQNPRHLVRRRGQEARLRCSPMKGHSHVYWYRQLPEEGLKFMVYLQKENIIDESGMPKERFSAEFPKEGPSILRIQQVVRGDSAAYFCASSQTGDYGYTFGSGTRLTVV.

V and J are TRBV6-5 and TRBJ1-2; 7 positions match TRBD1. The CDR3 runs 14 residues. With V trimmed by 5 bases and J by 2 bases, 5 bases remained unmatched. Germline CDR1 reads MNHEY; CDR2 reads SVGAGI. The CDR3 here is CASSPSTGNYGYTF. The CDR3, as DNA: TGTGCCAGCAGTCCGTCGACAGGGAACTATGGCTACACCTTC.

This clonotype has ten or more counts. V gene TRBV2 combines with J gene TRBJ2-1, with D possibly called TRBD1 or TRBD2 (5 bases each). Trimming pared 3 bases from V and 9 bases from J, leaving 15 bases between. The CDR3 has 14 residues. Germline V gene sequence: CDR1 SNHLY, CDR2 FYNNEI. The CDR3 DNA is TGTGCCAGCAGTGACAGGGTGGCCCGGGGTGAGCAGTTCTTC. It codes for CASSDRVARGEQFF.

In this sample, this clonotype turned up many times. The rearrangement links TRBV20-1 to TRBJ2-7; the match to TRBD1 covers 7 bases. V was clipped by 4 bases and J by 4 bases; unmatched bases: 1. CDR1 DFQATT and CDR2 SNEGSKA come from the germline V gene (reference sequence). The CDR3 spans 11 residues. CDR3 DNA sequence: TGCAGTGCTAACAGGGGATACGAGCAGTACTTC. It yields the protein CSANRGYEQYF.

Ten or more counts support this clonotype. The J gene is TRBJ1-1, the V gene TRBV4-1; D not resolved. The V gene lost 0 bases and the J gene lost 4 bases, with 15 bases spanning the gap. CDR1 is MGHRA, CDR2 YSYEKL, per germline. This CDR3 region has 16 residues. The DNA of the CDR3 is TGCGCCAGCAGCCAAGAGGGCCGGGGTGGGAGCACTGAAGCTTTCTTT. Its translation is CASSQEGRGGSTEAFF.

This clonotype appeared a few times. The gene calls are TRBV20-1 and TRBJ1-2; TRBD1 might be the D (5 bases). V was pared by 0 bases and J by 7 bases, with 18 bases between. The V gene's germline CDR1 is DFQATT and CDR2 SNEGSKA (reference sequence). There are 15 residues in the CDR3. In DNA, the CDR3 is TGCAGTGCTAGAGATGTGGCAGGGACGGGTCGTGGCTACACCTTC. This codes for CSARDVAGTGRGYTF.

The chain combines TRBV5-4 with TRBJ2-5, with D possibly being TRBD2 (6 bases). CDR3 length: 14 residues. Trimming removed 4 bases at V and 0 bases at J, with 10 bases between. Germline CDR1 reads SGHNT; CDR2 reads YYREEE (reference sequence). CDR3 loop: CASSPGVHQETQYF. In DNA form, the CDR3 reads TGTGCCAGCAGCCCGGGGGTACACCAAGAGACCCAGTACTTC.

V gene TRBV9 combines with J gene TRBJ2-1, with a tentative D call TRBD1 (7 bases). Germline-derived CDR1 and CDR2 are SGDLS and YYNGEE. Trimming pared 0 bases from V and 4 bases from J, leaving 14 bases between. The CDR3 has 16 amino acids. The CDR3 here is CASSVGAGGGYNEQFF. In DNA form, the CDR3 reads TGTGCCAGCAGCGTAGGGGCAGGGGGAGGTTACAATGAGCAGTTCTTC. Full variable domain (missing parts from reference TRBV9 and TRBJ2-1): DSGVTQTPKHLITATGQRVTLRCSPRSGDLSVYWYQQSLDQGLQFLIQYYNGEERAKGNILERFSAQQFPDLHSELNLSSLELGDSALYFCASSVGAGGGYNEQFFGPGTRLTVL.

This clonotype has more than one count but fewer than ten. The chain combines TRBV5-1 with TRBJ2-2; D ambiguous. This CDR3 spans 20 amino acids. V dropped 0 bases and J dropped 3 bases, with 24 bases sitting between them. In germline, CDR1 is SGHRS, CDR2 YFSETQ. In DNA form, the CDR3 reads TGCGCCAGCAGCTTGGCCGCGCCAGGAAAAGGCCGGGTATACACCGGGGAGCTGTTTTTT. It encodes CASSLAAPGKGRVYTGELFF.

This clonotype showed up just a few times. The V gene is TRBV20-1, the J gene TRBJ1-3; no reliable D call. Trimming shortened V by 0 bases and J by 5 bases, and 11 bases separated the two germline ends. The germline V gene encodes CDR1 DFQATT and CDR2 SNEGSKA (reference sequence). This CDR3 region has 14 residues. The CDR3 region is CSARDLVGRNTIYF. CDR3 DNA sequence: TGCAGTGCTAGAGATCTTGTAGGGAGAAACACCATATATTTT.

This clonotype was picked up many times. The V call is TRBV20-1, the J call TRBJ2-3, with 8 bases lining up with TRBD2. With 4 bases clipped from V and 0 bases from J, the junction kept 6 bases outside the gene matches. CDR3 length equals 15 residues. The germline V gene has CDR1 DFQATT and CDR2 SNEGSKA (reference sequence). The CDR3 DNA sequence: TGCAGTGCTATCCCCCCTAGCGGGAGCACAGATACGCAGTATTTT. Translation gives CSAIPPSGSTDTQYF.

In its sample, this clonotype was seen many times. The V and J genes are TRBV5-6 and TRBJ2-1, with D possibly matching TRBD2 (7 bases). V was cut by 1 base and J by 4 bases, with 15 bases left in between. The CDR3 sequence is 16 residues long. Germline V gene sequence: CDR1 SGHDT, CDR2 YYEEEE. In DNA form, the CDR3 reads TGTGCCAGCAGCTTGTGGGGGGGCCTGTATTACAATGAGCAGTTCTTC. The encoded protein is CASSLWGGLYYNEQFF.

The chain combines TRBV12-3 or TRBV12-4 with TRBJ1-2; D is perhaps TRBD1 (5 bases). The CDR3 is 18 amino acids. CDR3 loop: CTISWGVGSGPVNYGYTF. CDR3 coding DNA: TGTACCATCAGTTGGGGGGTAGGTTCTGGACCTGTCAACTATGGCTACACCTTC.